This TCR beta chain originates from a study of T cell responses to AZD1222 COVID-19 vaccine. V was pared by 6 bases and J by 3 bases, with 5 bases of the junction left unmatched. This CDR3 comprises 14 residues. Germline lookup yields CDR1 MDHEN and CDR2 SYDVKM. This clone came up a few times. The protocol was immunoSEQ multiplex PCR, while the TCRdb copy is restricted to in-frame clones and leaves out a portion. The sample has 100,000 to 150,000 clones; 90% are singletons. This chain uses TRBV28 with TRBJ1-5, with 7 bases that match TRBD1. This sample comprised peripheral blood, obtained on day 0 of AZD1222 vaccination. The clonotype comes from an adult in good health. Written as DNA, the CDR3 is TGTGCCAGCAGATCCGGGACAGCCAATCAGCCCCAGCATTTT. Translation gives CASRSGTANQPQHF.